Described below is a single T cell receptor beta chain sequence and its context. For the second PCR, which ran for about 6 to 11 cycles, a sample-barcoded 5' primer and a J-beta primer mix were used. One entry per CDR3 protein results from TCRdb running MiXCR on the 5' RACE reads. The data contain some 750,000 distinct CDR3 sequences, about 20% of them singletons. The data were obtained in a study of blood T cells in healthy people across ages. This TCR derives from a man between 65 and 80 years old in good health. Sequencing was performed on blood.

In DNA form, the CDR3 reads TGTGCCAGCAGCTTAGGGGAGAGCGGGATAGCCAAAAACATTCAGTACTTC. Translation: CASSLGESGIAKNIQYF. V is TRBV7-8 and J is TRBJ2-4, with TRBD2 matching 7 bases. This CDR3 spans 17 amino acids. Germline CDR1 reads SGHVS; CDR2 reads FQNEAQ. V trimming: 1 base; J trimming: 0 bases; junction bases outside the gene matches: 6. Full variable domain (outside the CDR3, taken from reference TRBV7-8 and TRBJ2-4): GAGVSQSPRYKVAKRGQDVALRCDPISGHVSLFWYQQALGQGPEFLTYFQNEAQLDKSGLPSDRFFAERPEGSVSTLKIQRTQQEDSAVYLCASSLGESGIAKNIQYFGAGTRLSVL.